The 23 T cell receptor beta chains given below trace back to one sample, sequenced in a study of technical replicates of blood from several donors. Clones were read by immunoSEQ multiplex PCR, and TCRdb kept only the in-frame ones, dropping some. This table holds roughly 70,000 clones, roughly nine tenths found once. The sequencing input was PBMCs. These receptor sequences come from a human donor in good health. Some clones in this sample may be carry-over from other donors' samples.

The genes are TRBV6-1 and TRBJ1-5; tentative D call: TRBD1 (5 bases). Germline CDR1 reads MNHNS; CDR2 reads SASEGT. V lost 6 bases to trimming and J lost 7 bases, with 19 bases between them. CDR3 length: 15 residues. This CDR3 reads CASSAARGERQPQHF. CDR3 DNA: TGTGCCAGCAGCGCGGCGCGGGGGGAACGGCAGCCCCAGCATTTT.

The V gene is TRBV6-1, the J gene TRBJ1-1; D may be TRBD1 (6 bases). CDR1 is MNHNS and CDR2 is SASEGT in the germline V gene. The CDR3 sequence is 14 residues long. V lost 7 bases to trimming and J lost 5 bases, with 17 bases between them. The CDR3 sequence: CASNKGQQITEAFF. DNA for the CDR3: TGTGCCAGCAACAAAGGACAGCAAATTACTGAAGCTTTCTTT.

The chain employs TRBV5-1 and TRBJ2-3; a possible D gene is TRBD1 (5 bases). Per germline, CDR1 SGHRS and CDR2 YFSETQ. CDR3 length: 11 residues. V lost 2 bases, J lost 12 bases, and 10 bases lay in between. The chain's CDR3 is CASSFQGSQYF. The CDR3 DNA is TGCGCCAGCAGCTTTCAGGGATCACAGTATTTT.

The chain joins TRBV5-1 to TRBJ2-7; 7 positions match TRBD2. Per the germline V gene, CDR1 is SGHRS and CDR2 is YFSETQ. V lost 7 bases, J lost 2 bases, and 3 bases stayed unmatched. CDR3 length equals 12 residues. CDR3 nucleotides: TGCGCCAGCGGGGGGGAAGCCTACGAGCAGTACTTC. It is translated as CASGGEAYEQYF.

This chain connects TRBV6-1 to TRBJ2-2, with 9 bases fitting TRBD1. Germline CDR1 and CDR2: MNHNS and SASEGT. This CDR3 spans 18 amino acids. Unmatched junction bases numbered 11, after V lost 2 bases and J lost 4 bases. In DNA form, the CDR3 reads TGTGCCAGCAGTGAATCTACAGGGGGCTTCCGAACCACCGGGGAGCTGTTTTTT. This translates into CASSESTGGFRTTGELFF.

This chain connects TRBV19 to TRBJ1-2; D remains ambiguous. V lost 4 bases and J 8 bases, leaving 23 bases between the germline ends. Germline CDR1 LNHDA, CDR2 SQIVND (reference sequence). CDR3 size: 16 residues. DNA of the CDR3: TGTGCCAGTAGTACCCCGGGCCCGGGATTTATGGGCGGCTACACCTTC. Its translation is CASSTPGPGFMGGYTF.

This chain links TRBV4-1 with TRBJ2-3; 9 bases are a match to TRBD2. From germline, CDR1 is MGHRA and CDR2 YSYEKL. The CDR3 sequence is 15 residues long. The V gene end was trimmed by 3 bases and the J gene end by 1 base; junction bases not matched to a gene: 2. The CDR3 protein is CASSQRTSGTDTQYF. The CDR3 bases are TGCGCCAGCAGCCAGAGGACTAGCGGCACAGATACGCAGTATTTT.

This sequence joins TRBV11-2 and TRBJ2-7; D perhaps matches TRBD2 (5 bases). With 1 base removed from V and 7 bases from J, the gap between germline ends came to 8 bases. In germline, CDR1 is SGHAT, CDR2 FQNNGV. The CDR3 length is 12 residues. The CDR3 DNA sequence: TGTGCCAGCAGCTTAGTCACGGGGGAGCAGTACTTC. It codes for CASSLVTGEQYF. Supplemented by reference TRBV11-2 and TRBJ2-7, the full variable domain reads EAGVAQSPRYKIIEKRQSVAFWCNPISGHATLYWYQQILGQGPKLLIQFQNNGVVDDSQLPKDRFSAERLKGVDSTLKIQPAKLEDSAVYLCASSLVTGEQYFGPGTRLTVT.

This clone was counted a few times. The genes are TRBV4-1 and TRBJ1-3; TRBD1 matches at 7 bases. Germline CDR1 MGHRA, CDR2 YSYEKL. Trimming removed 0 bases from V and 5 bases from J; junction bases left unmatched: 10. CDR3 size: 17 residues. CDR3 loop: CASSQDSDRTERNTIYF. The CDR3 DNA is TGCGCCAGCAGCCAAGATTCGGACAGGACGGAGAGAAACACCATATATTTT.

This clone showed up just once. The chain links TRBV4-3 to TRBJ1-2; D is unclear. Germline V gene lookup returns CDR1 LGHNA and CDR2 YSLEER. V lost 0 bases to trimming and J lost 4 bases, with 15 bases between them. CDR3 length equals 16 residues. The CDR3 bases are TGCGCCAGCAGCCAAGATCGGGGAGGGCCGGGCTATGGCTACACCTTC. Its protein product is CASSQDRGGPGYGYTF.

The gene calls are TRBV4-1 and TRBJ2-7; 8 positions match TRBD1. Germline V gene sequence: CDR1 MGHRA, CDR2 YSYEKL. After removal of 2 bases from V and 9 bases from J, the junction contained 12 bases not matched to a gene. The CDR3 consists of 15 residues. The CDR3 loop is CASSQYYGQGEVQYF. DNA for the CDR3: TGCGCCAGCAGCCAATATTACGGACAGGGAGAAGTGCAGTACTTC.

J is TRBJ1-5 and V is TRBV2; no clear D. The CDR3 extends over 15 amino acids. Per germline, CDR1 SNHLY and CDR2 FYNNEI. V was cut by 4 bases and J by 0 bases, with 10 bases left in between. The CDR3 DNA is TGTGCCAGCAGTGGAAGAGGGTATAGCAATCAGCCCCAGCATTTT. It is translated as CASSGRGYSNQPQHF.

V gene TRBV7-2 combines with J gene TRBJ2-3; 10 nucleotides line up with TRBD2. V lost 6 bases to trimming and J lost 6 bases; unmatched junction nucleotides: 12. CDR3 length: 16 amino acids. CDR1 and CDR2 (germline): SGHTA, FQGNSA. CDR3 loop: CASSSIGLAAHDTQYF. The DNA for the CDR3 is TGTGCCAGCAGTTCAATCGGACTAGCGGCGCATGATACGCAGTATTTT.

The rearrangement joins TRBV7-2 to TRBJ2-1, with TRBD1 matching 12 bases. The CDR3 length is 17 residues. Trimming at V came to 6 bases and at J to 7 bases, leaving 13 bases not matched to a gene. The germline CDR1 and CDR2 sequences are SGHTA and FQGNSA. This chain's CDR3 is CASRRDRGLYYRNEQFF. In DNA form, the CDR3 reads TGTGCCAGCAGACGGGACAGGGGGCTATACTACAGGAATGAGCAGTTCTTC.

This chain uses TRBV5-6 with TRBJ1-1; D possibly corresponds to TRBD1 (5 bases). There are 14 residues in the CDR3. With 0 bases removed from V and 5 bases from J, the gap between germline ends came to 11 bases. Germline V gives CDR1 SGHDT, CDR2 YYEEEE. The CDR3: CASSLVGGGTEAFF. The DNA of the CDR3 is TGTGCCAGCAGCTTGGTTGGGGGAGGTACTGAAGCTTTCTTT.

The CDR3 loop is CASSPFAGETTDTQYF. The CDR3 nucleotides are TGTGCCAGCAGTCCCTTTGCCGGGGAAACCACAGATACGCAGTATTTT. V gene TRBV27 combines with J gene TRBJ2-3, with a tentative D call TRBD2 (5 bases). From germline, CDR1 is MNHEY and CDR2 SMNVEV (reference sequence). V lost 5 bases and J lost 2, with 17 bases in between. CDR3 length: 16 amino acids.

This clone was detected only a few times. The chain is built from TRBV6-1 and TRBJ2-3; 7 bases line up with TRBD1. The V gene's germline CDR1 is MNHNS and CDR2 SASEGT. This CDR3 is 15 amino acids long. V lost 7 bases, J lost 1 base, and 8 bases stayed unmatched. The CDR3: CASTRLTGGTDTQYF. The CDR3 nucleotides read TGTGCCAGCACCAGACTTACAGGGGGCACAGATACGCAGTATTTT.

The chain joins TRBV7-3 to TRBJ1-5, with 8 nucleotides matching TRBD1. This CDR3 is built from 15 residues. Germline values: CDR1 SGHTA, CDR2 FQGTGA. V shed 5 bases, J shed 5 bases, and the junction held 8 bases outside the gene matches. The CDR3 nucleotides are TGTGCCAGCAGCCCGCGGGACAGGAGGGATCAGCCCCAGCATTTT. It codes for CASSPRDRRDQPQHF.

This chain uses TRBV7-8 with TRBJ2-7; D gene uncertain. CDR3 length: 14 residues. Trimming stripped 5 bases from V and 1 base from J, with 12 bases between. The V gene's germline CDR1 is SGHVS and CDR2 FQNEAQ. The CDR3 region has the DNA TGTGCCAGCAGCCTACGTGCTAAGTCCTACGAGCAGTACTTC. It yields the protein CASSLRAKSYEQYF.

This chain connects TRBV4-1 to TRBJ1-5, with 11 bases fitting TRBD1. The J segment lost 9 bases and the V segment lost 0 bases, leaving 13 bases of the junction unmatched. The CDR3 is 18 amino acids. The germline V gene encodes CDR1 MGHRA and CDR2 YSYEKL. Here the CDR3 reads CASSQESGQGVQSRPQHF. CDR3 nucleotides: TGCGCCAGCAGCCAAGAATCGGGACAGGGGGTACAATCACGGCCCCAGCATTTT.

CDR3 protein: CASSLVSSVSETQYF. Written as DNA, the CDR3 is TGTGCCAGCAGCTTAGTCTCGTCCGTTTCGGAGACCCAGTACTTC. This chain links TRBV7-2 with TRBJ2-5; D is unclear. The germline CDR1 and CDR2 sequences are SGHTA and FQGNSA. This CDR3 region has 15 residues. The V end lost 1 base, the J end lost 5 bases, and 14 bases lay between the germline ends.

The J gene is TRBJ1-2, the V gene TRBV10-3; no reliable D call. Deletions cut 7 bases from V and 0 bases from J, with 15 bases between. Germline values: CDR1 ENHRY, CDR2 SYGVKD. The CDR3 has 15 amino acids. CDR3 nucleotide sequence: TGTGCCATCACTGCGGCCGAGGGAGCTAACTATGGCTACACCTTC. This encodes CAITAAEGANYGYTF.

The chain couples TRBV5-6 to TRBJ2-5, with 14 positions matching TRBD2. CDR3 length: 18 residues. Germline CDR1 reads SGHDT; CDR2 reads YYEEEE. V lost 4 bases, J lost 4 bases, and 12 bases stayed unmatched. The chain's CDR3 is CASSTTTTSGRAGETQYF. CDR3 DNA sequence: TGTGCCAGCAGCACAACTACGACTAGCGGGAGGGCCGGAGAGACCCAGTACTTC.